This record looks at one TCR beta chain sequence and its context. Method: immunoSEQ multiplex PCR; TCRdb's copy keeps in-frame clones and lacks some. The sample has 150,000 or so clones, 75% to 95% seen once. Germline assignment: CDR1 MNHEY and CDR2 SVGAGI. The V and J ends lost 5 bases and 3 bases, in that order; junction bases with no gene match: 4. CDR3 length: 13 amino acids. This record belongs to a study of T cell responses to AZD1222 COVID-19 vaccine. Material: peripheral blood, obtained on day 0 of AZD1222 vaccination. This chain uses TRBV6-5 with TRBJ2-7, with 7 bases that match TRBD2. This sequence was found in an adult in good health. This chain's CDR3 is CASSPWTSYEQYF. The CDR3 DNA sequence: TGTGCCAGCAGTCCGTGGACTAGCTACGAGCAGTACTTC.